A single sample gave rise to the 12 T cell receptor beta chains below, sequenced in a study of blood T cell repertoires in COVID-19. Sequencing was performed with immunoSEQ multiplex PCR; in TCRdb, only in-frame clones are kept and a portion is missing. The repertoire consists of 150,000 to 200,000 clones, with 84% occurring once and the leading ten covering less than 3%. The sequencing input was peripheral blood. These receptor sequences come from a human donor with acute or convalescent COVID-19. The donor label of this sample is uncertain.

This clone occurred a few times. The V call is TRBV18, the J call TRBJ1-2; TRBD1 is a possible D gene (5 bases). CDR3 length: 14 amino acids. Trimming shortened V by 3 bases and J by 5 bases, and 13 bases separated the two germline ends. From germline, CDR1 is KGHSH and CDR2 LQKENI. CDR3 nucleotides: TGTGCCAGCTCACCGCTCGGGGGGGGATATGGCTACACCTTC. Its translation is CASSPLGGGYGYTF.

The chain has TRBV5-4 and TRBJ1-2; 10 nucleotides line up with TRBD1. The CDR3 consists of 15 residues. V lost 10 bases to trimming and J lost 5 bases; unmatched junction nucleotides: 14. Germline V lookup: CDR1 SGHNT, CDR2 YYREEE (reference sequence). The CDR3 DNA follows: TGTGCCTCCCGACGCGGACAGGGGGATTCTTATGGCTACACCTTC. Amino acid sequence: CASRRGQGDSYGYTF. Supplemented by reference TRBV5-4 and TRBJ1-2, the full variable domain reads ETGVTQSPTHLIKTRGQQVTLRCSSQSGHNTVSWYQQALGQGPQFIFQYYREEENGRGNFPPRFSGLQFPNYSSELNVNALELDDSALYLCASRRGQGDSYGYTFGSGTRLTVV.

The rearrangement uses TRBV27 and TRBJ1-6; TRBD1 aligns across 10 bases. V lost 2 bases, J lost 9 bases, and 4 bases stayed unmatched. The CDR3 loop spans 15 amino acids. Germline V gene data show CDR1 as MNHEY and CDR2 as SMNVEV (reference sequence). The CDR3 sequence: CASSLRTGGGSPLHF. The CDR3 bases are TGTGCCAGCAGTTTACGGACAGGGGGGGGTTCACCCCTCCACTTT.

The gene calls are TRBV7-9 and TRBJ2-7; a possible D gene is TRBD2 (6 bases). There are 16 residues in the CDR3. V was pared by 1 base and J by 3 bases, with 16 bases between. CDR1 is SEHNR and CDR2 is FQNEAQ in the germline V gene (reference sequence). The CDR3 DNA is TGTGCCAGCAGCTTAGAGGGGTACCCCGGGGGCTACGAGCAGTACTTC. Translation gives CASSLEGYPGGYEQYF.

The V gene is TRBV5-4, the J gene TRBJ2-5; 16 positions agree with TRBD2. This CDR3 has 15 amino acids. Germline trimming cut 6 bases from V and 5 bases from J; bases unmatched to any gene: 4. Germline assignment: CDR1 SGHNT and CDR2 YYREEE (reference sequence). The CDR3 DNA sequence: TGTGCCAGCAAGGGGACTAGCGGGGGGGCGGAGACCCAGTACTTC. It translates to CASKGTSGGAETQYF.

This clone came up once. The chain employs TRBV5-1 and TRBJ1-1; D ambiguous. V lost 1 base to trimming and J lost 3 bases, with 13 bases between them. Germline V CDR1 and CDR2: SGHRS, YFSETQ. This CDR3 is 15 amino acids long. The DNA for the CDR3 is TGCGCCAGCAGCTTGCAGGCCCGGGGAGACACTGAAGCTTTCTTT. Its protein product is CASSLQARGDTEAFF.

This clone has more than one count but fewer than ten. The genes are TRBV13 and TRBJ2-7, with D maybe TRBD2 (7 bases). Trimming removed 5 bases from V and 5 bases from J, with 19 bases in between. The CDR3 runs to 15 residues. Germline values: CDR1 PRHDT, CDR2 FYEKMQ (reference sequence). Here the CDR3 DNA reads TGTGCCAGCAGCGGGGGCACTAGCGAATCCCACGAGCAGTACTTC. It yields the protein CASSGGTSESHEQYF.

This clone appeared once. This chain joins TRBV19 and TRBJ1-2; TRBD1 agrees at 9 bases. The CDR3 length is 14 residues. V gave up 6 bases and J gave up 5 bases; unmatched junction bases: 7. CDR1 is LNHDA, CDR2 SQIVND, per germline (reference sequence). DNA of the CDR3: TGTGCCAGTAGGACGGGACAGGGAGAATATGGCTACACCTTC. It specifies CASRTGQGEYGYTF.

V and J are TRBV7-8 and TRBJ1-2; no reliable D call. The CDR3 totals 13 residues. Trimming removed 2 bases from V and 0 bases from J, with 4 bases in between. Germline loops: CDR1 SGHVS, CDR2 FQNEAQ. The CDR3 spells CASSLPPNYGYTF. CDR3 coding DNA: TGTGCCAGCAGCTTACCTCCTAACTATGGCTACACCTTC.

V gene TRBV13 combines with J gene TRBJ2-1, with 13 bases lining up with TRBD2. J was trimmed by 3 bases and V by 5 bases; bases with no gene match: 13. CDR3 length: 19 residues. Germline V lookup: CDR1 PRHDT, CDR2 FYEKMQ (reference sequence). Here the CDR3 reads CASSQESGTSGKVYNEQFF. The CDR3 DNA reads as TGTGCCAGCAGCCAAGAGTCCGGGACTAGCGGGAAAGTCTACAATGAGCAGTTCTTC.

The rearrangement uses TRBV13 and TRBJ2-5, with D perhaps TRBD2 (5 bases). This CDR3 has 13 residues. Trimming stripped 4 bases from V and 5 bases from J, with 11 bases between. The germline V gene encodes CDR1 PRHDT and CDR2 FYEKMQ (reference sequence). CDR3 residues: CASSSTGWETQYF. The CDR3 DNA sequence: TGTGCCAGCAGCTCTACGGGGTGGGAGACCCAGTACTTC.

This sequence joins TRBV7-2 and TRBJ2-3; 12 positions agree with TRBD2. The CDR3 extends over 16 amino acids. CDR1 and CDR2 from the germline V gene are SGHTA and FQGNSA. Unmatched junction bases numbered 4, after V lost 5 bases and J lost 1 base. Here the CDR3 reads CASSDRLAGGTDTQYF. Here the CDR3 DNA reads TGTGCCAGCAGCGACCGACTAGCGGGAGGCACAGATACGCAGTATTTT.